The 30 T cell receptor beta chains given below trace back to one sample, sequenced in a study of blood T cell repertoires in COVID-19 (dated by TCRdb to the early 2020s). The library came from the immunoSEQ multiplex PCR assay. Sourced from immuneACCESS, this table was stored by TCRdb with only in-frame sequences that have V and J called. A share of the clones is absent; for the studies checked, an unresolved V gene accounts for under half, and the remainder has no known explanation. Present in this sample are nearly 350,000 clones, 88% of which were seen just once. About 7% of the sample rests with the top ten. The sequencing input was peripheral blood. The receptors stem from an older woman with COVID-19, enrolled during active disease.

The chain links TRBV19 to TRBJ2-5, with 14 bases identical to TRBD2. Germline-derived CDR1 and CDR2 are LNHDA and SQIVND (reference sequence). With V trimmed by 8 bases and J by 2 bases, 4 bases remained unmatched. The CDR3 is made up of 15 amino acids. The CDR3, as DNA: TGTGCCAGTGGGACTAGCGGGGGTGAACAAGAGACCCAGTACTTC. It is translated as CASGTSGGEQETQYF.

The rearrangement uses TRBV29-1 and TRBJ2-2; 8 bases agree with TRBD2. The CDR3 extends over 15 amino acids. With 1 base clipped from V and 6 bases from J, the junction kept 7 bases outside the gene matches. From germline, CDR1 is SQVTM and CDR2 ANQGSEA. In nucleotides, the CDR3 is TGCAGCGTTGAAGCCGCAGCGGGGGCCCCCGGGGAGCTGTTTTTT. Translation gives CSVEAAAGAPGELFF.

The chain joins TRBV7-9 to TRBJ1-5; D perhaps matches TRBD1 (6 bases). V was trimmed by 4 bases and J by 4 bases, leaving 8 bases between them. Looked up from germline, CDR1 is SEHNR and CDR2 is FQNEAQ (reference sequence). The CDR3 has 13 amino acids. CDR3 sequence (DNA): TGTGCCAGCAGCTCCGACAGGAATCAGCCCCAGCATTTT. It is translated as CASSSDRNQPQHF.

Details on this clone: Within the sample, other DNA sequences also encode this same CDR3. This chain joins TRBV29-1 and TRBJ2-5, with D tentatively TRBD2 (5 bases). CDR3 size: 13 residues. V was clipped by 6 bases and J by 0 bases, with 11 bases between them. CDR1 is SQVTM and CDR2 is ANQGSEA in the germline V gene. CDR3 region: CSVKRGYQETQYF. Written as DNA, the CDR3 is TGCAGCGTAAAACGGGGTTACCAAGAGACCCAGTACTTC. The whole variable domain, filled in from reference TRBV29-1 and TRBJ2-5, reads SAVISQKPSRDICQRGTSLTIQCQVDSQVTMMFWYRQQPGQSLTLIATANQGSEATYESGFVIDKFPISRPNLTFSTLTVSNMSPEDSSIYLCSVKRGYQETQYFGPGTRLLVL.

V usage is TRBV4-3 and J usage is TRBJ1-4, with 7 bases that match TRBD1. V gave up 5 bases and J gave up 3 bases; unmatched junction bases: 6. In germline, CDR1 is LGHNA, CDR2 YSLEER. The CDR3 consists of 15 residues. The CDR3 bases are TGCGCCAGCAGCTCTGACAGGGAGGCTAATGAAAAACTGTTTTTT. Its translation is CASSSDREANEKLFF.

The gene calls are TRBV1 and TRBJ2-7; the table's D call, TRBD1, has no DNA check behind it. TRBV1 is reported as a pseudogene. This CDR3 has 17 amino acids. The CDR3 DNA follows: TGCACCAGCAGCCAAGAAAGGGGACAGGGGTCCTCCTACGAGCAGTACTTC. Its protein is CTSSQERGQGSSYEQYF.

The chain couples TRBV2 to TRBJ2-1; 10 nucleotides match TRBD2. The V segment lost 4 bases and the J segment 8 bases; nucleotides outside the gene matches: 5. CDR3 length: 14 amino acids. Germline loops: CDR1 SNHLY, CDR2 FYNNEI. The CDR3 nucleotides are TGTGCCAGCAGTGGCCTAGCGGGGGACGATGAGCAGTTCTTC. Protein product: CASSGLAGDDEQFF. Supplemented by reference TRBV2 and TRBJ2-1, the full variable domain reads EPEVTQTPSHQVTQMGQEVILRCVPISNHLYFYWYRQILGQKVEFLVSFYNNEISEKSEIFDDQFSVERPDGSNFTLKIRSTKLEDSAMYFCASSGLAGDDEQFFGPGTRLTVL.

This chain connects TRBV28 to TRBJ1-2; 10 bases map to TRBD1. Trimming removed 6 bases from V and 4 bases from J; junction bases left unmatched: 8. Per germline, CDR1 MDHEN and CDR2 SYDVKM. The CDR3 is made up of 15 amino acids. The CDR3 sequence: CASRSTGGDFYGYTF. CDR3 DNA sequence: TGTGCCAGCAGGTCGACAGGGGGCGATTTCTATGGCTACACCTTC.

The J gene is TRBJ1-3, the V gene TRBV7-9; 8 bases are shared with TRBD1. This CDR3 has 14 amino acids. CDR1 is SEHNR and CDR2 is FQNEAQ in the germline V gene (reference sequence). V was pared by 5 bases and J by 4 bases, with 4 bases of the junction left unmatched. Written as DNA, the CDR3 is TGTGCCAGCAGCCCCGGGACAGGAGGAAACACCATATATTTT. It specifies CASSPGTGGNTIYF. Using reference TRBV7-9 and TRBJ1-3 for the parts outside the CDR3, the full variable domain is DTGVSQNPRHKITKRGQNVTFRCDPISEHNRLYWYRQTLGQGPEFLTYFQNEAQLEKSRLLSDRFSAERPKGSFSTLEIQRTEQGDSAMYLCASSPGTGGNTIYFGEGSWLTVV.

Only a few counts were recorded for this clone. The chain recombines TRBV6-1 with TRBJ1-5; 7 nucleotides match TRBD1. The CDR3 covers 14 residues. J was trimmed by 6 bases and V by 3 bases; bases with no gene match: 5. Germline V gene lookup returns CDR1 MNHNS and CDR2 SASEGT. CDR3 in DNA: TGTGCCAGCAGTGAGACCAGGGGGAGTCAGCCCCAGCATTTT. The encoded protein is CASSETRGSQPQHF.

This chain uses TRBV30 with TRBJ1-2; D perhaps matches TRBD1 (5 bases). The CDR3 totals 14 residues. In germline, CDR1 is GTSNPN, CDR2 SVGIG (reference sequence). V shed 4 bases and J shed 8 bases, with 20 bases lying between them. CDR3 loop: CAWTVTGVGLGYTF. The DNA for the CDR3 is TGTGCCTGGACGGTGACGGGGGTGGGTCTGGGCTACACCTTC. The whole variable domain, remainder taken from reference TRBV30 and TRBJ1-2, is SQTIHQWPATLVQPVGSPLSLECTVEGTSNPNLYWYRQAAGRGLQLLFYSVGIGQISSEVPQNLSASRPQDRQFILSSKKLLLSDSGFYLCAWTVTGVGLGYTFGSGTRLTVV.

The chain employs TRBV5-1 and TRBJ2-3; the D gene is possibly TRBD2 (6 bases). Germline V gives CDR1 SGHRS, CDR2 YFSETQ. Trimming stripped 0 bases from V and 2 bases from J, with 13 bases between. CDR3 length equals 16 residues. The CDR3 loop reads CASSLVSGEPTDTQYF. CDR3 sequence (DNA): TGCGCCAGCAGCTTGGTTTCGGGGGAGCCCACAGATACGCAGTATTTT.

This clone was detected only a few times. One junction end does not reproduce the germline sequence, and a read error may be involved. The chain joins TRBV18 to TRBJ2-7; no definite D call. CDR3 length: 14 residues. CDR1 is KGHSH and CDR2 is LQKENI in the germline V gene. The CDR3 DNA reads as TGTGCCAGCGCACCCGACAACGCTGTCTACGAGCAGTACTTC. Residues: CASAPDNAVYEQYF.

This sequence joins TRBV2 and TRBJ1-2, with a possible D match to TRBD1 (5 bases). The V and J ends lost 6 bases and 6 bases respectively, with 14 bases between them. The CDR3 covers 13 residues. Looked up from germline, CDR1 is SNHLY and CDR2 is FYNNEI. This CDR3 reads CASRKGLRNGYTF. The CDR3 coding sequence is TGTGCCAGCAGGAAGGGGTTGAGAAATGGCTACACCTTC.

The rearrangement uses TRBV4-1 and TRBJ1-1, with 7 bases fitting TRBD1. V was pared by 4 bases and J by 5 bases, with 10 bases of the junction left unmatched. Germline CDR1 is MGHRA and CDR2 is YSYEKL. This CDR3 has 15 amino acids. In DNA form, the CDR3 reads TGCGCCAGCAGCCCGGGTGACAGGGTCGGTACTGAAGCTTTCTTT. Encoded protein: CASSPGDRVGTEAFF.

This chain uses TRBV19 with TRBJ2-5, with 8 bases lining up with TRBD1. CDR3 length: 13 amino acids. V lost 11 bases, J lost 4 bases, and 9 bases stayed unmatched. Germline V gene sequence: CDR1 LNHDA, CDR2 SQIVND (reference sequence). Written as DNA, the CDR3 is TGTGCCTCGGCGAGGACAGGGTCAGAGACCCAGTACTTC. Protein sequence: CASARTGSETQYF.

The chain employs TRBV6-5 and TRBJ2-2; 11 positions match TRBD1. V was pared by 5 bases and J by 5 bases, with 4 bases of the junction left unmatched. The length of the CDR3 is 15 residues. Germline V gene sequence: CDR1 MNHEY, CDR2 SVGAGI. CDR3 in amino acids: CASSRTGGKTGELFF. The DNA of the CDR3 is TGTGCCAGCAGTCGGACAGGGGGCAAGACCGGGGAGCTGTTTTTT.

The chain couples TRBV3-1 (or the pseudogene TRBV3-2) to TRBJ1-1; D is uncertain. The V end was cut by 1 base, the J end by 6 bases, with 12 bases between. This CDR3 contains 14 residues. From germline, CDR1 is LGHDT and CDR2 YNNKEL (reference sequence). CDR3 sequence reads: CASSQGGVGAEAFF. In DNA form, the CDR3 reads TGTGCCAGCAGCCAAGGCGGAGTAGGCGCTGAAGCTTTCTTT.

This chain links TRBV11-2 with TRBJ1-1; a weak D match, TRBD1 (6 bases). Germline CDR1 and CDR2: SGHAT and FQNNGV. The V end lost 5 bases, the J end lost 9 bases, and 19 bases lay between the germline ends. This CDR3 has 14 residues. In nucleotides, the CDR3 is TGTGCCAGCAGCCGGAACCGGGACATAGGGAAAGCTTTCTTT. Protein sequence: CASSRNRDIGKAFF. Full variable domain (missing parts from reference TRBV11-2 and TRBJ1-1): EAGVAQSPRYKIIEKRQSVAFWCNPISGHATLYWYQQILGQGPKLLIQFQNNGVVDDSQLPKDRFSAERLKGVDSTLKIQPAKLEDSAVYLCASSRNRDIGKAFFGQGTRLTVV.

This clone was counted once. The V and J genes are TRBV9 and TRBJ1-1, with 8 bases fitting TRBD1. Germline CDR1 SGDLS, CDR2 YYNGEE. The CDR3 extends over 15 amino acids. The trim removed 4 bases at V and 1 base at J, leaving 6 bases unmatched. CDR3 DNA: TGTGCCAGCAGCACACAACAGGGGGAGAACACTGAAGCTTTCTTT. It translates to CASSTQQGENTEAFF.

The V and J genes are TRBV4-3 and TRBJ2-5; possibly TRBD2 for D (6 bases). The CDR3 has 15 amino acids. Trimming left V 0 bases short and J 4 bases short, with 12 bases between. Germline V gene data show CDR1 as LGHNA and CDR2 as YSLEER. DNA of the CDR3: TGCGCCAGCAGCCAAGAGCGGGGTCTATCAGAGACCCAGTACTTC. Translated: CASSQERGLSETQYF.

The chain couples TRBV4-3 to TRBJ1-1, with D tentatively TRBD1 (5 bases). This CDR3 contains 15 residues. Germline V CDR1 and CDR2: LGHNA, YSLEER. Trimming took 4 bases from V and 4 from J, leaving 16 bases between them. CDR3 loop: CASSLGAVESTEAFF. Here the CDR3 DNA reads TGCGCCAGCAGCCTTGGGGCCGTTGAAAGCACTGAAGCTTTCTTT.

The V call is TRBV7-3, the J call TRBJ2-6; 10 nucleotides match TRBD1. The CDR3 extends over 18 amino acids. The V gene's germline CDR1 is SGHTA and CDR2 FQGTGA. Germline trimming cut 4 bases from V and 3 bases from J; bases unmatched to any gene: 9. CDR3 residues: CASSYRDRGLRGANVLTF. The CDR3 DNA is TGTGCCAGCAGCTACCGGGACAGGGGTCTTCGTGGGGCCAACGTCCTGACTTTC.

This clone appeared a few times. V gene TRBV7-3 combines with J gene TRBJ1-6; TRBD1 might be the D (5 bases). V lost 6 bases and J lost 3, with 12 bases in between. The CDR3 covers 15 residues. The germline V gene encodes CDR1 SGHTA and CDR2 FQGTGA. Here the CDR3 DNA reads TGTGCCAGCAGGCGGGGACGGGACTATAATTCACCCCTCCACTTT. This encodes CASRRGRDYNSPLHF.

The chain carries TRBV7-9 and TRBJ2-5, with D perhaps TRBD1 (6 bases). This CDR3 spans 14 amino acids. The V end was cut by 5 bases, the J end by 5 bases, with 15 bases between. Germline lookup yields CDR1 SEHNR and CDR2 FQNEAQ (reference sequence). CDR3 sequence (DNA): TGTGCCAGCAGCATACAGGGTAGGGAGGAGACCCAGTACTTC. This translates into CASSIQGREETQYF.

The chain employs TRBV3-1 (or the pseudogene TRBV3-2) and TRBJ2-3; unclear D gene. The CDR3 loop spans 16 amino acids. Germline V CDR1 and CDR2: LGHDT, YNNKEL (reference sequence). Trimming took off 0 bases at V and 4 bases at J, with 14 bases between the two ends. The CDR3 bases are TGTGCCAGCAGCCAAGATCTCTACGCAAGCCCAGATACGCAGTATTTT. Translation gives CASSQDLYASPDTQYF.

The V and J genes are TRBV2 and TRBJ2-3, with a tentative D call TRBD1 (6 bases). The CDR3 has 16 amino acids. The V and J ends lost 7 bases and 4 bases respectively, with 21 bases between them. Germline lookup yields CDR1 SNHLY and CDR2 FYNNEI. The CDR3 reads CASITPVTGPADTQYF. The CDR3, as DNA: TGTGCCAGCATTACCCCAGTCACAGGGCCCGCAGATACGCAGTATTTT.

V gene TRBV4-3 combines with J gene TRBJ2-4; D uncertain. Between the trimmed V and J ends, which lost 2 bases and 4 bases, there was a span of 6 bases. Germline values: CDR1 LGHNA, CDR2 YSLEER. CDR3 length equals 13 residues. CDR3 amino acids: CASSQSQKNIQYF. CDR3 nucleotide sequence: TGCGCCAGCAGCCAAAGTCAGAAAAACATTCAGTACTTC.

This chain joins TRBV2 and TRBJ2-7; TRBD1 matches 7 bases. The V and J ends lost 5 bases and 13 bases, in that order; junction bases with no gene match: 11. The CDR3 consists of 12 residues. The V gene's germline CDR1 is SNHLY and CDR2 FYNNEI. The CDR3 sequence: CASSRTGVGNYF. The CDR3, as DNA: TGTGCCAGCAGTAGAACAGGGGTTGGGAATTACTTC. Filled out from reference TRBV2 and TRBJ2-7, the complete variable domain reads EPEVTQTPSHQVTQMGQEVILRCVPISNHLYFYWYRQILGQKVEFLVSFYNNEISEKSEIFDDQFSVERPDGSNFTLKIRSTKLEDSAMYFCASSRTGVGNYFGPGTRLTVT.

This clone has just a few counts. The rearrangement joins TRBV6-1 to TRBJ1-2; 7 nucleotides match TRBD1. The CDR3 is 18 amino acids. V trimming: 1 base; J trimming: 1 base; junction bases outside the gene matches: 12. Per germline, CDR1 MNHNS and CDR2 SASEGT. The CDR3 region has the DNA TGTGCCAGCAGTGAAGGTTTTTACGGGACAGCTGATAACTATGGCTACACCTTC. It codes for CASSEGFYGTADNYGYTF.